The 14 T cell receptor beta chains below all came from one sample that was sequenced in a study of cytomegalovirus exposure and HLA in healthy donors. PCR primers comprised 60 Vbeta and 13 Jbeta primers. The repertoire was sequenced with immunoSEQ multiplex PCR; TCRdb's copy has only in-frame clones and lacks some. Of over 70,000 clones listed, about four fifths were seen once; the top ten hold about a third. Sequencing was performed on PBMCs. Source of these receptors: a man aged 45-65 years in good health and CMV-seropositive.

The chain combines TRBV30 with TRBJ2-7; TRBD2 matches 9 bases. This CDR3 has 14 residues. V dropped 4 bases and J dropped 2; count of bases not matched to a gene: 6. CDR1 is GTSNPN, CDR2 SVGIG, per germline (reference sequence). In nucleotides, the CDR3 is TGTGCCTGGACCTATAGCGGGGGACCCTACGAGCAGTACTTC. Protein product: CAWTYSGGPYEQYF.

This chain connects TRBV9 to TRBJ2-2; D ambiguous. The V and J ends lost 0 bases and 2 bases respectively, with 8 bases between them. Looked up from germline, CDR1 is SGDLS and CDR2 is YYNGEE. There are 15 residues in the CDR3. The CDR3: CASSVVWPNTGELFF. The CDR3 DNA reads as TGTGCCAGCAGCGTAGTCTGGCCCAACACCGGGGAGCTGTTTTTT.

V and J are TRBV25-1 and TRBJ2-3; 8 nucleotides agree with TRBD1. Trimming removed 0 bases from V and 2 bases from J; junction bases left unmatched: 10. This CDR3 has 18 amino acids. Germline V CDR1 and CDR2: MGHDK, SYGVNS. This chain's CDR3 is CASSEYLAGGGFTDTQYF. DNA for the CDR3: TGTGCCAGCAGTGAATATTTGGCAGGGGGCGGATTCACAGATACGCAGTATTTT.

This clone was counted only a few times. The chain uses TRBV28 and TRBJ2-7, with 7 bases that match TRBD1. Per the germline V gene, CDR1 is MDHEN and CDR2 is SYDVKM. The CDR3 has 17 amino acids. V shed 2 bases, J shed 2 bases, and the junction held 12 bases outside the gene matches. Here the CDR3 DNA reads TGTGCCAGCAGTTTAGGGACAGAGTGGCAGGGGGCCTACGAGCAGTACTTC. It codes for CASSLGTEWQGAYEQYF.

The chain carries TRBV19 and TRBJ2-5; 9 nucleotides align to TRBD2. The CDR3 is made up of 15 amino acids. Germline V lookup: CDR1 LNHDA, CDR2 SQIVND (reference sequence). With V trimmed by 0 bases and J by 2 bases, 1 base remained unmatched. CDR3 region: CASSIDLAGQETQYF. The CDR3 DNA reads TGTGCCAGTAGTATAGACCTAGCGGGGCAAGAGACCCAGTACTTC.

The chain employs TRBV15 and TRBJ2-1; D is possibly TRBD1 (6 bases). Trimming removed 5 bases from V and 9 bases from J, with 11 bases in between. The CDR3 is 12 residues long. Germline loops: CDR1 LNHNV, CDR2 YYDKDF (reference sequence). CDR3 DNA: TGTGCCACCAGCCCTGACAGGTTTGAGCAGTTCTTC. This gives the protein CATSPDRFEQFF.

The V call is TRBV5-1, the J call TRBJ2-2, with D maybe TRBD1 (5 bases). Per germline, CDR1 SGHRS and CDR2 YFSETQ. CDR3 length equals 17 residues. Trimming pared 0 bases from V and 6 bases from J, leaving 18 bases between. CDR3 amino acids: CASSLEARGAGPGELFF. The CDR3 coding sequence is TGCGCCAGCAGCTTGGAAGCTAGGGGTGCCGGTCCCGGGGAGCTGTTTTTT.

This clone was detected once. The chain links TRBV19 to TRBJ2-7; no clear D gene. The germline gives CDR1 LNHDA, CDR2 SQIVND (reference sequence). The length of the CDR3 is 13 residues. Trimming stripped 6 bases from V and 0 bases from J, with 9 bases between. The CDR3 nucleotides are TGTGCCAGTAGCCTGACAAGCTCCTACGAGCAGTACTTC. Protein sequence: CASSLTSSYEQYF.

This chain joins TRBV5-5 and TRBJ1-3, with D uncertain. V shed 4 bases and J shed 4 bases, with 6 bases lying between them. CDR3 length: 12 amino acids. Germline CDR1 is SGHKS and CDR2 is YYEKEE (reference sequence). In nucleotides, the CDR3 is TGTGCCAGCAGCCCCATGGGAAACACCATATATTTT. It yields the protein CASSPMGNTIYF.

The chain couples TRBV9 to TRBJ2-7, with D possibly matching TRBD2 (6 bases). The CDR3 extends over 15 amino acids. Germline CDR1 reads SGDLS; CDR2 reads YYNGEE. V lost 0 bases and J 3 bases, leaving 13 bases between the germline ends. The CDR3 DNA sequence: TGTGCCAGCAGCGTAGATTTCGGGAGTCGCTACGAGCAGTACTTC. Its protein is CASSVDFGSRYEQYF.

V usage is TRBV7-9 and J usage is TRBJ2-7; the D gene is possibly TRBD2 (7 bases). CDR3 length: 16 residues. V lost 4 bases and J lost 0, with 16 bases in between. The germline gives CDR1 SEHNR, CDR2 FQNEAQ (reference sequence). As DNA, the CDR3 is TGTGCCAGCAGCTCTGACAGGCGGGGGAGCTCCTACGAGCAGTACTTC. Amino acid sequence: CASSSDRRGSSYEQYF.

The CDR3 nucleotides are TGCGCCAGCAGTGAGTCGGGCGGGGGAACCAAAAACATTCAGTACTTC. This codes for CASSESGGGTKNIQYF. This chain links TRBV10-1 with TRBJ2-4; TRBD2 agrees at 7 bases. CDR1 WNHNN and CDR2 SYGVQD come from the germline V gene (reference sequence). V was clipped by 0 bases and J by 2 bases; unmatched bases: 4. This CDR3 has 16 residues.

The rearrangement uses TRBV10-3 and TRBJ2-3; 13 bases align to TRBD2. The germline CDR1 and CDR2 sequences are ENHRY and SYGVKD. The CDR3 sequence is 16 residues long. Trimming at V came to 7 bases and at J to 2 bases, leaving 6 bases not matched to a gene. CDR3 coding DNA: TGTGCCATCAAGGGGACTAGCGGGACAAACACAGATACGCAGTATTTT. Amino acid sequence: CAIKGTSGTNTDTQYF.

This clone was seen a handful of times. The genes are TRBV7-9 and TRBJ2-7; weak D call: TRBD2 (6 bases). The CDR3 sequence is 13 residues long. The germline V gene has CDR1 SEHNR and CDR2 FQNEAQ (reference sequence). The ends were cut back, 6 bases at V and 6 bases at J, with 15 bases in the middle. This chain's CDR3 is CASSVRGLTEQYF. CDR3 nucleotide sequence: TGTGCCAGCAGTGTTCGGGGGTTGACCGAGCAGTACTTC.